This T cell receptor (beta chain) comes out of a study of pediatric ulcerative colitis. The study's findings and limits: A couple of rectal CDR3 clonotypes occurred in all ulcerative colitis patients. A couple of patients' blood samples yielded substantially fewer templates.

Details on this clone: The antigen remains undetermined.

CDR3 length equals 16 residues. The J segment lost 1 base and the V segment lost 0 bases, leaving 0 bases of the junction unmatched. Germline-derived CDR1 and CDR2 are LGHNA and YNFKEQ. The rectum was sampled with one to two pinch biopsies at colonoscopy. Sequencing depth was up to 500,000 reads per sample. Sequencing was performed with immunoSEQ multiplex PCR; in TCRdb, only in-frame clones are kept and a portion is missing. The data show 30,000 to 35,000 clones, around 80% seen once. The V and J genes are TRBV4-2 and TRBJ2-3; 11 bases are shared with TRBD2. Material for sequencing was gut tissue. This clonotype was obtained from a boy younger than 18 with mild ulcerative colitis. The CDR3 bases are TGTGCCAGCAGCCAAGAACTAGCGGGGGGCACAGATACGCAGTATTTT. It is translated as CASSQELAGGTDTQYF.